One TCR beta chain is described in this entry. What it binds is unknown. The data belong to a study of T cell clones after liver transplantation. Study results and limitations: Migration into the graft, not deletion, may explain lost graft donor-reactive T cells. The donor-reactive repertoire was only partly measurable in two subjects, lacking donor cells.

CDR1 MNHEY and CDR2 SMNVEV come from the germline V gene (reference sequence). This CDR3 has 14 amino acids. Trimming cost V 3 bases and J 6 bases; bases outside gene matches: 5. Profiling relied on immunoSEQ multiplex PCR, and the TCRdb table lists in-frame clones only, not all of them. The table includes 6,200 or so clones, around 80% detected once. The source material was CD8+ T cells from blood, sampled 46 months after liver transplant. This chain uses TRBV27 with TRBJ2-1; 7 bases agree with TRBD2. The clonotype comes from a human patient who received a liver transplant. Some T cells may trace back to the graft donor. CDR3 sequence reads: CASSFSGMGNEQFF. The CDR3 DNA follows: TGTGCCAGCAGTTTCAGCGGGATGGGCAATGAGCAGTTCTTC.